The sequence of this TCR beta chain was determined in a study of cytomegalovirus exposure and HLA in healthy donors. Concerning this clone itself: Its antigen remains unidentified.

Findings and limits, study-wide: Later analysis demonstrated an association between a missense DCLRE1C variant and TCR beta V- and J-gene trimming. HLA alleles were associated with 15,000 to 20,000 TCR beta sequences in a later analysis at 0.05 false discovery rate.

PCR primers comprised 60 Vbeta and 13 Jbeta primers. Produced via immunoSEQ multiplex PCR; TCRdb's table is partial and in-frame only. The sample records 150,000 to 200,000 clones, over 65% being singletons. Germline V gene data show CDR1 as SGDLS and CDR2 as YYNGEE. V was pared by 1 base and J by 10 bases, with 24 bases between. The CDR3 consists of 17 residues. The receptor was derived from a woman between 45 and 65 years old in good health and CMV-seropositive. Sequences were obtained from PBMCs. The V call is TRBV9, the J call TRBJ2-1, with a tentative D call TRBD2 (7 bases). CDR3 amino acids: CASSVSPGEGSRGEQFF. The CDR3, as DNA: TGTGCCAGCAGCGTATCCCCAGGGGAGGGATCGAGAGGGGAGCAGTTCTTC.